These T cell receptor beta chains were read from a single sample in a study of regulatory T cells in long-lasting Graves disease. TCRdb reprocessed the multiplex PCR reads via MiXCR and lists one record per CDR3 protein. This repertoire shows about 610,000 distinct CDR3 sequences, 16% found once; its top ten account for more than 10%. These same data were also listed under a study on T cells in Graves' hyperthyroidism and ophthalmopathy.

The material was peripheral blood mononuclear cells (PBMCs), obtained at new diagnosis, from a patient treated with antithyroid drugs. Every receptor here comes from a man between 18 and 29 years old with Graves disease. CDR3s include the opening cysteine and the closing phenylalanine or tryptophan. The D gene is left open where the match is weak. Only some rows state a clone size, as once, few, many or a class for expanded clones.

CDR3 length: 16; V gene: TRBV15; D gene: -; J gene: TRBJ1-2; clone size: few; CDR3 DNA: TGTGCCACCAGCAGATCCCTGCCAGGTCTCCGCTATGGCTACACCTTC; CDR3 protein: CATSRSLPGLRYGYTF
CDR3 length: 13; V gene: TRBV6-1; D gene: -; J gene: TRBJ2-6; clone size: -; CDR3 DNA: TGTGCCAGCAGTATTACCGGGGCCAACGTCCTGACTTTC; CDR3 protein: CASSITGANVLTF
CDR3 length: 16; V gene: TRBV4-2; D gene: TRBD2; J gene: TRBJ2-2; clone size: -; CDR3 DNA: TGTGCCAGCAGCCAAGTAGGGACTAGTCCTGGGGAGGAGCTGTTTTTT; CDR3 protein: CASSQVGTSPGEELFF
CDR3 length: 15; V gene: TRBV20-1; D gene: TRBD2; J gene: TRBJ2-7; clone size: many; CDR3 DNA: TGCAGTGCTAGAGATCCGGCGGGAGGGGAGGACGAGCAGTACTTC; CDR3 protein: CSARDPAGGEDEQYF
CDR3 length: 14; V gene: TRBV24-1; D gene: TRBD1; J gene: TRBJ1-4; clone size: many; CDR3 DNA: TGTGCCACCAGTGATGGGACAGGGTATGAAAAACTGTTTTTT; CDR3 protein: CATSDGTGYEKLFF
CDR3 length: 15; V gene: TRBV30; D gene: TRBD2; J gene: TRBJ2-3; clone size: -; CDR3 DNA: TGTGCCTGGAGTGTTTTCAGCGGGAGTACAGATACGCAGTATTTT; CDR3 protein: CAWSVFSGSTDTQYF
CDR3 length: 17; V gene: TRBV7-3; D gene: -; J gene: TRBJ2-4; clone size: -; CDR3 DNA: TGTGCCAGCAGCCCTCGTGGGGGGGCGGGTGGAGAAAACATTCAGTACTTC; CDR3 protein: CASSPRGGAGGENIQYF
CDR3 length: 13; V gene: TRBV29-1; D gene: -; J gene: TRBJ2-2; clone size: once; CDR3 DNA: TGCAGCGTTGGAGGCAGCTTGGGCGGGGAGCTGTTTTTT; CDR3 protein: CSVGGSLGGELFF
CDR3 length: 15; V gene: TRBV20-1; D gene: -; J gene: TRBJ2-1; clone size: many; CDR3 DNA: TGCAGTGCTAGAGATGGGGAGGACTACGGCAATGAGCAGTTCTTC; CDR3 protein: CSARDGEDYGNEQFF
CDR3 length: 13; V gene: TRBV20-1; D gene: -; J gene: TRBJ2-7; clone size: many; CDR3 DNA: TGCAGTGCTAGGGGCTCTTTAACCTACGAGCAGTACTTC; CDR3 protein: CSARGSLTYEQYF
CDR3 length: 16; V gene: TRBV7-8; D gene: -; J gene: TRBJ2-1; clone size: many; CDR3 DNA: TGTGCCAGCAGCTTTCAGCGGACGGGGGCCTACAATGAGCAGTTCTTC; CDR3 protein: CASSFQRTGAYNEQFF
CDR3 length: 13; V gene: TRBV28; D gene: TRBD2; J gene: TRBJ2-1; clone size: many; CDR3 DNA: TGTGCCAGCAGTTTAGGTGCGGGAGGGAAGCAGTTCTTC; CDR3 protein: CASSLGAGGKQFF
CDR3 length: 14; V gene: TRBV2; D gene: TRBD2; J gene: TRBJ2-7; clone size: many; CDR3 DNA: TGTGCCAGCAGAGGGACTAGCGGGCACTACGAGCAGTACTTC; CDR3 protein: CASRGTSGHYEQYF
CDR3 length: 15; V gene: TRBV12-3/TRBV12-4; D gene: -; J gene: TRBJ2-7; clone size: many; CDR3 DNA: TGTGCCAGCAGTTTATTTAGGCAGGGGTCGAACGAGCAGTACTTC; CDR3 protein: CASSLFRQGSNEQYF
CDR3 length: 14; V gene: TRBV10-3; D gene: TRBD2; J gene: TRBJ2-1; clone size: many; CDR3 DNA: TGTGCCATCAGTGCCCGGGGGGGGGACAATGAGCAGTTCTTC; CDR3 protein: CAISARGGDNEQFF
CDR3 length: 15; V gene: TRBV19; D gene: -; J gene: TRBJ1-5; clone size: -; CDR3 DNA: TGTGCCAGTAGCACCGGGAGCTATAGCAATCAGCCCCAGCATTTT; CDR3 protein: CASSTGSYSNQPQHF
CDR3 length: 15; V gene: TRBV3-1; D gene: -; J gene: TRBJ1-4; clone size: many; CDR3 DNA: TGTGCCAGCAGCCCGGGTCCCAGAGGTAATGAAAAACTGTTTTTT; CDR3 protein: CASSPGPRGNEKLFF
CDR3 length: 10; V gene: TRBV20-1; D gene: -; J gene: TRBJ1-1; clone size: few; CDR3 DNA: TGCAGTGCGTCAGTTAATCGAGCTTTCTTT; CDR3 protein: CSASVNRAFF
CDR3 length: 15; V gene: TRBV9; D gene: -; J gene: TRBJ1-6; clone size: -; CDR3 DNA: TGTGCCAGCAGCGCCACCGGGACGAATAATTCACCCCTCCACTTT; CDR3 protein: CASSATGTNNSPLHF
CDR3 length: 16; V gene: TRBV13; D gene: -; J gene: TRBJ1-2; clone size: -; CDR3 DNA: TGTGCCAGCAGCTCCCTTGCGGGGGGGCGAGCCTATGGCTACACCTTC; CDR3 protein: CASSSLAGGRAYGYTF
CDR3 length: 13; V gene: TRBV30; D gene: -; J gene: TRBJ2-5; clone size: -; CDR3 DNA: TGTGCCTGGAGTGTACTGGGAACCGGGACCCAGTACTTC; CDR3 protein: CAWSVLGTGTQYF
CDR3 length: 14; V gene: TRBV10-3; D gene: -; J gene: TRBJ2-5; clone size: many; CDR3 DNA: TGTGCCACCACTCAAACAGGGCCGGGGGAGACCCAGTACTTC; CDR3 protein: CATTQTGPGETQYF
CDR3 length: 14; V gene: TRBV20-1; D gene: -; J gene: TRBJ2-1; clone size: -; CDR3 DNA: TGCAGTGCTAGAGGAGCGGACTCCTACAATGAGCAGTTCTTC; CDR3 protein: CSARGADSYNEQFF
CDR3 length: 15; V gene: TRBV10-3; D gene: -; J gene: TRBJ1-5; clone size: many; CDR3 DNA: TGTGCCATCAGTGAGTCGGATAGTCCCCATCAGCCCCAGCATTTT; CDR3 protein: CAISESDSPHQPQHF
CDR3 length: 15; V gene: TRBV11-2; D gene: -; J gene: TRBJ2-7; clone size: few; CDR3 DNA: TGTGCCAGCAGCCCAGGGCAGGCTCCTGCCTACGAGCAGTACTTC; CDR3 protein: CASSPGQAPAYEQYF
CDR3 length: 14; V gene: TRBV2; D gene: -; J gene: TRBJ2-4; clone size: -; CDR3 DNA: TGTGCCAGCAGGCGTACTAGTGCCAAAAACATTCAGTACTTC; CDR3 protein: CASRRTSAKNIQYF
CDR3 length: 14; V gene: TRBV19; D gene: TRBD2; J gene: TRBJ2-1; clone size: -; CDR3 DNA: TGTGCCAGTAGACCCTGGACTAGTCACAATGAGCAGTTCTTC; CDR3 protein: CASRPWTSHNEQFF
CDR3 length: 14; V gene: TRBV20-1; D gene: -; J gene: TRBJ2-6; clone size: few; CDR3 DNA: TGCAGTGCTAAAATCAGCCCTGGGGCCAACGTCCTGACTTTC; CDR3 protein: CSAKISPGANVLTF
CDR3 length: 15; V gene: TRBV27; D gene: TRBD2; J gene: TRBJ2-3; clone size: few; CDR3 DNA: TGTGCCAGCACCCGACTAGCGCCGGGCACAGATACGCAGTATTTT; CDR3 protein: CASTRLAPGTDTQYF
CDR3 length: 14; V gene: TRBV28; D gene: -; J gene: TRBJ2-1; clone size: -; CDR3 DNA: TGTGCCAGCAGTTCGACCGCATGGGCCGATGAGCAGTTCTTC; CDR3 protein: CASSSTAWADEQFF
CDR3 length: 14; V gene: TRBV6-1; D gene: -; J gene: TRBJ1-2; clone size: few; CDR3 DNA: TGTGCCGGCAGTGAAGGGTGGCACGCCTATGGCTACACCTTC; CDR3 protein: CAGSEGWHAYGYTF
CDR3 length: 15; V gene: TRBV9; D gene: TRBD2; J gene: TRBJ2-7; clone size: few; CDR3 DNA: TGTGCCAGCAGCGTAGCGGGAGGGCCTCCCCACGAGCAGTACTTC; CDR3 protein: CASSVAGGPPHEQYF
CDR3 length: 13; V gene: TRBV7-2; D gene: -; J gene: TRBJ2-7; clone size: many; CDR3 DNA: TGTGCCAGCAGCTCTCGACTCGGTTACGAGCAGTACTTC; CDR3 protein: CASSSRLGYEQYF